This T cell receptor beta chain is drawn from a study of blood T cell repertoires in COVID-19. About the study: Sites across the United States, Italy and Spain contributed samples from acute and convalescent COVID-19. PBMCs, B-cell-depleted T cells, or T cells provided the cDNA or gDNA that made up the material.

This CDR3 contains 12 residues. V gave up 4 bases and J gave up 7 bases, with 10 bases separating them. Germline CDR1 and CDR2: ENHRY and SYGVKD. A Seattle source enrolled patients during active infection and followed them longitudinally. Measured with immunoSEQ multiplex PCR; TCRdb has only the in-frame clones, and not every one. The repertoire holds about 240,000 clones, with roughly 85% as singletons. The sequence derives from a man aged 45-65 years with COVID-19, enrolled during active disease. Sequencing was done on a sample of peripheral blood. The chain combines TRBV10-3 with TRBJ1-2; maybe TRBD1 (6 bases). This CDR3 is CAISAQGSGYTF. CDR3 nucleotide sequence: TGTGCCATCAGTGCACAGGGCTCTGGCTACACCTTC.